A single sample is the source of the 21 T cell receptor beta chains below, sequenced in a study of sequential checkpoint blockade in melanoma. Treatment in this sample: randomized to nivolumab then ipilimumab (arm A) or the reverse (arm B). Method: immunoSEQ multiplex PCR; TCRdb's copy keeps in-frame clones and lacks some. The table has tens of thousands of clones, around 85% seen once; the top ten hold around 25%. Sequencing was performed on CD8+ T cells sorted from blood (inferred from file names), taken from a patient given nivolumab and ipilimumab in sequence. Receptors originate from a human donor with melanoma.

The chain carries TRBV18 and TRBJ2-5; 9 bases agree with TRBD1. Germline CDR1 KGHSH, CDR2 LQKENI. J was trimmed by 0 bases and V by 7 bases; bases with no gene match: 9. This CDR3 has 16 amino acids. CDR3 sequence reads: CASFVSGQGYQETQYF. The CDR3 DNA follows: TGTGCCAGCTTCGTGTCGGGACAGGGCTACCAAGAGACCCAGTACTTC. Using reference TRBV18 and TRBJ2-5 for the parts outside the CDR3, the full variable domain is NAGVMQNPRHLVRRRGQEARLRCSPMKGHSHVYWYRQLPEEGLKFMVYLQKENIIDESGMPKERFSAEFPKEGPSILRIQQVVRGDSAAYFCASFVSGQGYQETQYFGPGTRLLVL.

The J gene is TRBJ2-1, the V gene TRBV6-5; unclear D gene. Germline CDR1 MNHEY, CDR2 SVGAGI. CDR3 length: 14 amino acids. Deletions cut 6 bases from V and 5 bases from J, with 14 bases between. CDR3 loop: CASRPLGLHNEQFF. In nucleotides, the CDR3 is TGTGCCAGCAGACCGCTCGGGTTACACAATGAGCAGTTCTTC.

The rearrangement links TRBV2 to TRBJ2-3; 13 bases map to TRBD2. The CDR3 covers 16 residues. After removal of 8 bases from V and 0 bases from J, the junction contained 5 bases not matched to a gene. Germline V gene lookup returns CDR1 SNHLY and CDR2 FYNNEI. The chain's CDR3 is CASGGLAGPSTDTQYF. The CDR3 DNA reads TGTGCCAGCGGGGGACTAGCGGGACCTAGCACAGATACGCAGTATTTT.

The chain combines TRBV4-1 with TRBJ1-1; D is ambiguous. From germline, CDR1 is MGHRA and CDR2 YSYEKL. Deletions cut 0 bases from V and 0 bases from J, with 11 bases between. The CDR3 is made up of 16 amino acids. Here the CDR3 DNA reads TGCGCCAGCAGCCAAGATATTGGCCGTATGAACACTGAAGCTTTCTTT. Protein: CASSQDIGRMNTEAFF.

This clone has just one count. The V gene is TRBV27, the J gene TRBJ2-7, with 8 bases matching TRBD2. V lost 5 bases to trimming and J lost 7 bases; unmatched junction nucleotides: 10. The CDR3 has 14 amino acids. Germline-derived CDR1 and CDR2 are MNHEY and SMNVEV (reference sequence). CDR3 protein: CASSPREADLEQYF. The CDR3 DNA reads TGTGCCAGCAGTCCGCGGGAGGCCGATCTGGAGCAGTACTTC.

The chain is built from TRBV7-6 and TRBJ1-2; TRBD1 matches 9 bases. The CDR3 length is 14 residues. V was clipped by 2 bases and J by 8 bases; unmatched bases: 6. Germline V gene data show CDR1 as SGHVS and CDR2 as FNYEAQ. The CDR3 loop reads CASSLNTGGLGYTF. The CDR3 coding sequence is TGTGCCAGCAGCTTAAATACAGGGGGCCTAGGCTACACCTTC.

CDR3 sequence reads: CASSSPITVLQETQYF. For the CDR3, the DNA is TGTGCCAGCAGCTCACCCATAACAGTCCTCCAAGAGACCCAGTACTTC. The chain joins TRBV7-9 to TRBJ2-5; D remains ambiguous. Germline V gene sequence: CDR1 SEHNR, CDR2 FQNEAQ (reference sequence). The V end was cut by 4 bases, the J end by 1 base, with 16 bases between. This CDR3 region has 16 residues. Filled out from reference TRBV7-9 and TRBJ2-5, the complete variable domain reads DTGVSQNPRHKITKRGQNVTFRCDPISEHNRLYWYRQTLGQGPEFLTYFQNEAQLEKSRLLSDRFSAERPKGSFSTLEIQRTEQGDSAMYLCASSSPITVLQETQYFGPGTRLLVL.

V and J are TRBV6-5 and TRBJ2-7; no reliable D call. V lost 4 bases, J lost 5 bases, and 9 bases lay in between. CDR3 size: 12 residues. Germline lookup yields CDR1 MNHEY and CDR2 SVGAGI. DNA of the CDR3: TGTGCCAGCAGTTTAACGAGGAACGAGCAGTACTTC. Encoded protein: CASSLTRNEQYF.

The chain links TRBV5-1 to TRBJ2-2; D perhaps matches TRBD2 (6 bases). The CDR3 consists of 14 residues. V gave up 1 base and J gave up 6 bases, with 10 bases separating them. The V gene's germline CDR1 is SGHRS and CDR2 YFSETQ. The CDR3 sequence is CASSLWRAAGELFF. The DNA for the CDR3 is TGCGCCAGCAGCTTGTGGAGGGCAGCCGGGGAGCTGTTTTTT.

V and J are TRBV7-9 and TRBJ1-5; 10 nucleotides agree with TRBD1. The CDR3 is 16 amino acids. J lost 7 bases, V lost 5 bases, and 11 bases had no gene match. Per the germline V gene, CDR1 is SEHNR and CDR2 is FQNEAQ (reference sequence). CDR3 loop: CASSATRDRGDQPQHF. DNA for the CDR3: TGTGCCAGCAGCGCGACCCGGGACAGGGGAGACCAGCCCCAGCATTTT.

With respect to this clone: Other DNA sequences in this sample translate to the same CDR3. This CDR3 reads CASSMWTGGSEQYF. CDR3 in DNA: TGTGCCAGCAGTATGTGGACGGGGGGGTCCGAGCAGTACTTC. The genes are TRBV27 and TRBJ2-7; 8 nucleotides line up with TRBD2. Germline CDR1 reads MNHEY; CDR2 reads SMNVEV (reference sequence). There are 14 residues in the CDR3. V gave up 5 bases and J gave up 6 bases; unmatched junction bases: 9.

This chain uses TRBV10-1 with TRBJ2-7; D not resolved. The CDR3 has 12 amino acids. V was cut by 6 bases and J by 3 bases, with 9 bases left in between. CDR1 and CDR2 (germline): WNHNN, SYGVQD (reference sequence). The CDR3 region has the DNA TGCGCCAGCAGCGAGCCAGGCTACGAGCAGTACTTC. This gives the protein CASSEPGYEQYF.

This clone was counted only a few times. The same CDR3 is also encoded by other DNA sequences in this sample. V gene TRBV27 combines with J gene TRBJ2-7, with D possibly matching TRBD2 (5 bases). The CDR3 is 14 residues long. V was trimmed by 5 bases and J by 0 bases, leaving 11 bases between them. The germline gives CDR1 MNHEY, CDR2 SMNVEV (reference sequence). CDR3 nucleotide sequence: TGTGCCAGCAGTCCGACGGGGAGCTCCTACGAGCAGTACTTC. This encodes CASSPTGSSYEQYF.

V gene TRBV27 combines with J gene TRBJ2-7, with 10 bases fitting TRBD1. The J segment lost 3 bases and the V segment lost 6 bases, leaving 5 bases of the junction unmatched. This CDR3 is built from 14 residues. In germline, CDR1 is MNHEY, CDR2 SMNVEV (reference sequence). CDR3 coding DNA: TGTGCCAGCAGCTCGGGACAGGGGTTCTACGAGCAGTACTTC. It translates to CASSSGQGFYEQYF.

V is TRBV4-3 and J is TRBJ1-1, with D maybe TRBD1 (5 bases). CDR1 is LGHNA and CDR2 is YSLEER in the germline V gene. CDR3 length: 13 amino acids. V shed 3 bases and J shed 7 bases, with 12 bases lying between them. The CDR3 coding sequence is TGCGCCAGCAGCCAGACGACAGTGAGTGAAGCTTTCTTT. Its translation: CASSQTTVSEAFF.

The rearrangement joins TRBV27 to TRBJ1-2, with 9 bases aligning to TRBD1. The V and J ends lost 6 bases and 8 bases, in that order; junction bases with no gene match: 7. Germline CDR1 MNHEY, CDR2 SMNVEV (reference sequence). This CDR3 spans 13 amino acids. The DNA of the CDR3 is TGTGCCAGCAGCTGGACAGGGGTAGGAGGCTACACCTTC. Its protein is CASSWTGVGGYTF.

V and J are TRBV5-4 and TRBJ1-5, with TRBD1 identical over 7 bases. The CDR3 covers 17 residues. Losses at the gene ends were 4 bases for V and 7 bases for J; bases not matched to a gene: 17. In germline, CDR1 is SGHNT, CDR2 YYREEE (reference sequence). This CDR3 is CASSHYRGGAYWQPQHF. Here the CDR3 DNA reads TGTGCCAGCAGCCACTACCGAGGGGGCGCATATTGGCAGCCCCAGCATTTT.

The chain is built from TRBV29-1 and TRBJ2-1; 7 bases map to TRBD2. There are 15 residues in the CDR3. V shed 2 bases and J 3 bases; nucleotides not matched to a gene: 7. Germline V gene lookup returns CDR1 SQVTM and CDR2 ANQGSEA. CDR3: CSVESRLAVYNEQFF. The CDR3 DNA sequence: TGCAGCGTTGAATCGCGCCTAGCGGTCTACAATGAGCAGTTCTTC.

The genes are TRBV30 and TRBJ1-1, with TRBD1 matching 8 bases. The CDR3 spans 15 residues. Per the germline V gene, CDR1 is GTSNPN and CDR2 is SVGIG (reference sequence). Trimming removed 0 bases from V and 4 bases from J; junction bases left unmatched: 7. CDR3: CAWSVWRQGATEAFF. Here the CDR3 DNA reads TGTGCCTGGAGTGTCTGGCGGCAGGGGGCCACTGAAGCTTTCTTT.

V gene TRBV27 combines with J gene TRBJ2-1, with 7 bases fitting TRBD1. This CDR3 has 13 residues. V lost 5 bases, J lost 4 bases, and 2 bases stayed unmatched. CDR1 is MNHEY and CDR2 is SMNVEV in the germline V gene (reference sequence). The CDR3 loop reads CASSVQGYNEQFF. The CDR3 DNA follows: TGTGCCAGCAGTGTACAGGGGTACAATGAGCAGTTCTTC.

This chain uses TRBV15 with TRBJ1-1; 7 bases match TRBD1. There are 14 residues in the CDR3. CDR1 LNHNV and CDR2 YYDKDF come from the germline V gene (reference sequence). V dropped 9 bases and J dropped 0; count of bases not matched to a gene: 7. CDR3 protein: CATTPQGVNTEAFF. CDR3 nucleotide sequence: TGTGCCACTACGCCGCAGGGGGTGAACACTGAAGCTTTCTTT.